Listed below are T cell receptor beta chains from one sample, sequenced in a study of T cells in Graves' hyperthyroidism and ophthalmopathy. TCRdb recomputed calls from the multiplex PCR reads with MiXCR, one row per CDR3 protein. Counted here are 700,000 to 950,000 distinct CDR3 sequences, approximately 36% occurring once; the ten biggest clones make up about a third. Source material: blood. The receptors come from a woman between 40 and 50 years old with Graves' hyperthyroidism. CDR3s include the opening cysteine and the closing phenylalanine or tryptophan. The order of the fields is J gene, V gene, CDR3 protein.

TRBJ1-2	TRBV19	CASSMSGPNGGYTF
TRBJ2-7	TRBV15	CATSSGDHQYF
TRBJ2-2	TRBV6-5	CAITRQGNTGELFF
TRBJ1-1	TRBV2	CAGSWSQASDMNTEAFF
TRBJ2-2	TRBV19	CASRNPAGGITGELFF
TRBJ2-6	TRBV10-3	CAISDRTQSGANVLTF
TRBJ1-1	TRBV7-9	CASSLQRETEAFF
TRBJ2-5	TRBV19	CASSPIDREETQYF
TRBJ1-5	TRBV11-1	CAGSTTGGNQPQHF
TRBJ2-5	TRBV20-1	CSAMGLAGTPSTQYF
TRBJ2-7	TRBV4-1	CASSQEGTSGSYEQYF
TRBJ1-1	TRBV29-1	CSASGQRNTEAFF
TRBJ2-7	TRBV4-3	CASSQDLMTGGYEQYF
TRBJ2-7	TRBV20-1	CSARPGLAAAYEQYF
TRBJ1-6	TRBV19	CASSTGRSNSPLHF
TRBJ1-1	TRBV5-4	CASSGPLGQGKLEAFF
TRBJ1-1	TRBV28	CASSLGGGGKSEAFF
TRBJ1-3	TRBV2	CASSARGQGSTGNTIYF
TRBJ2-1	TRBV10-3	CAISEGTASYNEQFF
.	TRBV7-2	CASRSGGLAYNEQFF
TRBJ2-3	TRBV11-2	CASSLVSGSTTDTQYF
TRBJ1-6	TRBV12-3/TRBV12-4	CASSLSLDTLLAYSPLHF
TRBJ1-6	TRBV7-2	CASSLGYRGGNSPLHF
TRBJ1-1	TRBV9	CASSVRGSTEAFF
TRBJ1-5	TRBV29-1	CSVGRGPGQPQHF
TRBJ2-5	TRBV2	CASRYGVGRETQYF
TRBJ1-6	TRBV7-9	CASSLVTGDSPLHF
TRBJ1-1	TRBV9	CASSARDPGGPNTEAFF
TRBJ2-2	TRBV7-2	CASSQAGTLKGELFF
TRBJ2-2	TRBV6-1	CASSGWDRDGELFF
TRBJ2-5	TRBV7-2	CASSFSQGTQYF
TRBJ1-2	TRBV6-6	CASSYEGGVGGYTF
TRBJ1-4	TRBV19	CASTDREGEKLFF
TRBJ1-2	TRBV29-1	CSARQGGYTF
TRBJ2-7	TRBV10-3	CASSEMPGLIYEQYF
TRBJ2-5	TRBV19	CASSMVPGQGQETQYF
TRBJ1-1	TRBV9	CASSRTGYMNTEAFF
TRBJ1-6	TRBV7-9	CASSQGGEGSPLHF
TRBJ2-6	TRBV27	CASMGRASGANVLTF
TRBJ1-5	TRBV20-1	CSARDGDQPQHF
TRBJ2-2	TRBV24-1	CATRPRTANTGELFF
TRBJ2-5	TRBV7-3	CASSFDGQGRHETQYF
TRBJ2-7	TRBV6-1	CASSSLDRPEQYF
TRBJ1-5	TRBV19	CASSMGGGSNQPQHF
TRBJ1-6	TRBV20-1	CSAQGGWSYNSPLHF
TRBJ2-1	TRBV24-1	CATSSSGENEQFF
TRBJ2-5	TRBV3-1	CASSHDPGGLAETQYF
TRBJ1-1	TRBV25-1	CASSVGWGNTEAFF
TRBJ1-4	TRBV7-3	CASSPSGGREKLFF
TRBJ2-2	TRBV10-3	CASSLGFADPGELFF
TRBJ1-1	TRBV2	CASSVWEWSEAFF
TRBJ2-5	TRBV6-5	CASSLGRNGETQYF
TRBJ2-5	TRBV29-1	CSSGTGNPQETQYF
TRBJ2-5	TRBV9	CASSVLWETQYF
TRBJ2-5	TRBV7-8	CASSRDSHQETQYF